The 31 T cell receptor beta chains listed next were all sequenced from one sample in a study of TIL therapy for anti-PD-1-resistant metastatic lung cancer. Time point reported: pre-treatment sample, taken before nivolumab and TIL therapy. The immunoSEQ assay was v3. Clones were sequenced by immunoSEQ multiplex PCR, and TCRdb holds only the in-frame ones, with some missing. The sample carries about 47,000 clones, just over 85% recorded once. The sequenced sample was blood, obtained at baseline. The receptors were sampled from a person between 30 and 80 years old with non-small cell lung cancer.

CDR3 DNA: TGTGCCAGCAGCTCCCACTACGAGCAGTACTTC. Its protein product is CASSSHYEQYF. The rearrangement links TRBV3-1 (or the pseudogene TRBV3-2) to TRBJ2-7, with D unclear. The germline gives CDR1 LGHDT, CDR2 YNNKEL (reference sequence). V lost 5 bases, J lost 3 bases, and 5 bases lay in between. This CDR3 is built from 11 residues.

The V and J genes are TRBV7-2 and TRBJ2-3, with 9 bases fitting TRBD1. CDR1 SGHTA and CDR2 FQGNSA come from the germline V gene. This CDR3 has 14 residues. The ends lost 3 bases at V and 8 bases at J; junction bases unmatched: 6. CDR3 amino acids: CASSFGQGRGTQYF. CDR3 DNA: TGTGCCAGCAGCTTCGGACAGGGGCGGGGTACGCAGTATTTT.

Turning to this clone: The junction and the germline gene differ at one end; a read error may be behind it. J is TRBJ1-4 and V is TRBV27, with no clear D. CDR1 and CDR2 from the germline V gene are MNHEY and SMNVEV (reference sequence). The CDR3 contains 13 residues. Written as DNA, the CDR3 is TGTGCCAGCAGCTTATACGCCGAGAAAAAACTGTTTTTT. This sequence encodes CASSLYAEKKLFF.

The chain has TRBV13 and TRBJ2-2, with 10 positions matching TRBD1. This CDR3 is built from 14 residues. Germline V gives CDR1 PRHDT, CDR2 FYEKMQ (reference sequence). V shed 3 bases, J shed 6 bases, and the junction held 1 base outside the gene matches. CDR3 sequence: CASSFDRGPGELFF. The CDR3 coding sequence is TGTGCCAGCAGCTTCGACAGGGGGCCCGGGGAGCTGTTTTTT.

The chain's CDR3 is CASSLTGLYEQYF. The DNA for the CDR3 is TGTGCCAGCAGCTTAACAGGACTCTACGAGCAGTACTTC. This chain links TRBV11-2 with TRBJ2-7; D assignment may be TRBD1 or TRBD2 (5 bases each). V lost 2 bases, J lost 3 bases, and 8 bases lay in between. The CDR3 length is 13 residues. The germline gives CDR1 SGHAT, CDR2 FQNNGV.

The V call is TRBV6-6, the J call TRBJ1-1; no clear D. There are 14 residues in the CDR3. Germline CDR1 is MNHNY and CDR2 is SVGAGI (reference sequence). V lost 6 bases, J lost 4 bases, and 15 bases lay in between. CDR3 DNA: TGTGCCAGCAGCCGGGAGCGGGTGAGCACTGAAGCTTTCTTT. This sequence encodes CASSRERVSTEAFF.

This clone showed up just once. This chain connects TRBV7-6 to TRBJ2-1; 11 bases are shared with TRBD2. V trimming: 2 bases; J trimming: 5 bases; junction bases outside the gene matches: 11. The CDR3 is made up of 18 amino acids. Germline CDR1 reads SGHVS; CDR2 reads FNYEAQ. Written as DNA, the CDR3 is TGTGCCAGCAGCTTACTTCCCCCGTCGACTAGCGGGAACAATGAGCAGTTCTTC. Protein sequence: CASSLLPPSTSGNNEQFF.

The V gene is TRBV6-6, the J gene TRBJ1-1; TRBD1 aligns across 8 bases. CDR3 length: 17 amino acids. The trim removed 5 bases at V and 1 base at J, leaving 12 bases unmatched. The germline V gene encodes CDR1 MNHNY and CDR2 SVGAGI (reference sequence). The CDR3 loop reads CASSPPGAGGRNTEAFF. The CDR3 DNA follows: TGTGCCAGCAGTCCCCCAGGGGCAGGGGGCAGGAACACTGAAGCTTTCTTT.

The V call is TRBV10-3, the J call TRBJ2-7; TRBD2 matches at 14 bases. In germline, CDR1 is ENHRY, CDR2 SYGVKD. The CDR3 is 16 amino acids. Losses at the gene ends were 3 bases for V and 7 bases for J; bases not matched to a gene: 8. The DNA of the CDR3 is TGTGCCATCAGTGAATCGGGACTAGCGGGGGTATTGGAGCAGTACTTC. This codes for CAISESGLAGVLEQYF.

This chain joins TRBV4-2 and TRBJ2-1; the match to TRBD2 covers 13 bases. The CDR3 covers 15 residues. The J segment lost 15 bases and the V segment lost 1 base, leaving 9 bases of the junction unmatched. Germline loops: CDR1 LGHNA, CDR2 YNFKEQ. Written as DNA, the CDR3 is TGTGCCAGCAGCCAAGTCGGAGGGACTAGCGGGATGTGGTTCTTC. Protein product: CASSQVGGTSGMWFF.

This chain's CDR3 is CASSQDPRTEAFF. DNA for the CDR3: TGCGCCAGCAGCCAAGATCCCAGAACTGAAGCTTTCTTT. The V call is TRBV4-3, the J call TRBJ1-1, with D unclear. The V end was cut by 0 bases, the J end by 5 bases, with 7 bases between. The germline CDR1 and CDR2 sequences are LGHNA and YSLEER. The CDR3 is 13 residues long.

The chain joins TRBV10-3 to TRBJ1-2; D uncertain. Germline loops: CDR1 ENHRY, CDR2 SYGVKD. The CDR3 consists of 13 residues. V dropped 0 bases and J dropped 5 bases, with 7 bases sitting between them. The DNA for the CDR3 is TGTGCCATCAGTGAGTCGGAAGCTTATGGCTACACCTTC. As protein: CAISESEAYGYTF.

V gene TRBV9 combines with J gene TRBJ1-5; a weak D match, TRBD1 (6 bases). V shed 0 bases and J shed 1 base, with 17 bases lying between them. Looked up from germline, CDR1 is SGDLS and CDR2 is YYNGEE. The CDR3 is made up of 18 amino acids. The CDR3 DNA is TGTGCCAGCAGCGTAGGACAGCTCAGGGGAAAGAGCAATCAGCCCCAGCATTTT. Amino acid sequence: CASSVGQLRGKSNQPQHF.

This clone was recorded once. CDR3 loop: CAWSVGPNTIYF. The CDR3 bases are TGTGCCTGGAGTGTAGGCCCGAACACCATATATTTT. The chain couples TRBV30 to TRBJ1-3; no reliable D call. The CDR3 contains 12 residues. Per the germline V gene, CDR1 is GTSNPN and CDR2 is SVGIG (reference sequence). V was cut by 0 bases and J by 7 bases, with 7 bases left in between. The whole variable domain, filled in from reference TRBV30 and TRBJ1-3, reads SQTIHQWPATLVQPVGSPLSLECTVEGTSNPNLYWYRQAAGRGLQLLFYSVGIGQISSEVPQNLSASRPQDRQFILSSKKLLLSDSGFYLCAWSVGPNTIYFGEGSWLTVV.

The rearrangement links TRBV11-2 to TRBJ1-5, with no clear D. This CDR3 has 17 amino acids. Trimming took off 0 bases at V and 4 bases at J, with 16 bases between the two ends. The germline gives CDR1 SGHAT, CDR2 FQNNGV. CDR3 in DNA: TGTGCCAGCAGCTTAGACGATTTGGGCAGGATGAATCAGCCCCAGCATTTT. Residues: CASSLDDLGRMNQPQHF.

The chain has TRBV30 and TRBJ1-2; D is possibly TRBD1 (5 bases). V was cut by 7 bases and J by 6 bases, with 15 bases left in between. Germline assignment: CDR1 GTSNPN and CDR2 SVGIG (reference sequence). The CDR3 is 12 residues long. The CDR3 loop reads CAFRTLGDGYTF. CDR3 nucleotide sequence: TGTGCCTTTCGGACGCTGGGGGATGGCTACACCTTC. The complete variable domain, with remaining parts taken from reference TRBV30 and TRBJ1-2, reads SQTIHQWPATLVQPVGSPLSLECTVEGTSNPNLYWYRQAAGRGLQLLFYSVGIGQISSEVPQNLSASRPQDRQFILSSKKLLLSDSGFYLCAFRTLGDGYTFGSGTRLTVV.

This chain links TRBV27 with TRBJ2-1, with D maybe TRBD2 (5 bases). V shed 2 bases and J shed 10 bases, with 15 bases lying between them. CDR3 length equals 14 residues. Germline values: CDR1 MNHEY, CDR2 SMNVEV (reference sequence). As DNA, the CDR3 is TGTGCCAGCAGTTTAAGTCTAGCCAGAGGGGAGCAGTTCTTC. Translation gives CASSLSLARGEQFF.

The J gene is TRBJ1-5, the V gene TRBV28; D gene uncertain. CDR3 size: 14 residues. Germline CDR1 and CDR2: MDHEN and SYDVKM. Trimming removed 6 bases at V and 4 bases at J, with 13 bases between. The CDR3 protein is CASRDGRRNQPQHF. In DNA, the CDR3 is TGTGCCAGCAGAGATGGACGGAGGAATCAGCCCCAGCATTTT.

CDR3 residues: CSGCKGVQETQYF. CDR3 coding DNA: TGCAGCGGCTGTAAGGGAGTCCAAGAGACCCAGTACTTC. This sequence joins TRBV29-1 and TRBJ2-5; a possible D gene is TRBD2 (5 bases). CDR3 length equals 13 residues. V was clipped by 7 bases and J by 1 base, with 13 bases between them. CDR1 and CDR2 from the germline V gene are SQVTM and ANQGSEA. The full variable domain, its missing parts supplied by reference TRBV29-1 and TRBJ2-5, is SAVISQKPSRDICQRGTSLTIQCQVDSQVTMMFWYRQQPGQSLTLIATANQGSEATYESGFVIDKFPISRPNLTFSTLTVSNMSPEDSSIYLCSGCKGVQETQYFGPGTRLLVL.

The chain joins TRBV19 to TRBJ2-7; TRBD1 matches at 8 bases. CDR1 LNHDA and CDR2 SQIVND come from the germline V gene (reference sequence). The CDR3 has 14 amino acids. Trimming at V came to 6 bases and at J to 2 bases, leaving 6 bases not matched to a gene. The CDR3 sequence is CASRRQGLAYEQYF. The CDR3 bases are TGTGCCAGTAGAAGACAGGGGTTGGCCTACGAGCAGTACTTC.

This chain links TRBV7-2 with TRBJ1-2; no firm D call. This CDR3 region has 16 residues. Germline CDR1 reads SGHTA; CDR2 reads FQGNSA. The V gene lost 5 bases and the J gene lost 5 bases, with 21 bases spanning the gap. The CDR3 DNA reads TGTGCCAGCAGCCCTAGACGGGCTTTGACTGTTTATGGCTACACCTTC. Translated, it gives CASSPRRALTVYGYTF.

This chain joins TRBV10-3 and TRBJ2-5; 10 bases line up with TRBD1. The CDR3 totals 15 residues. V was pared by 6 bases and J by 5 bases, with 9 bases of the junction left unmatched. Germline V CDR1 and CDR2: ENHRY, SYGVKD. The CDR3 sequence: CAISDETGGGETQYF. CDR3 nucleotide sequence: TGTGCCATCAGCGATGAGACAGGGGGCGGGGAGACCCAGTACTTC.

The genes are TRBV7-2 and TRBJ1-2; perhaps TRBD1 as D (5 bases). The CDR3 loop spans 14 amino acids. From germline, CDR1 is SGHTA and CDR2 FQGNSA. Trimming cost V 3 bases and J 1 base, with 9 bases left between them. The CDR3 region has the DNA TGTGCCAGCAGCTTTCGAGGGGATAACTATGGCTACACCTTC. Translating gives CASSFRGDNYGYTF.

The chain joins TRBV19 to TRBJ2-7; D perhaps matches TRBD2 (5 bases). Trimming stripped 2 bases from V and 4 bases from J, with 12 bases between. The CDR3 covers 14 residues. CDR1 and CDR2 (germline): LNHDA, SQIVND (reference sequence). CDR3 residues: CASSIMHGDYEQYF. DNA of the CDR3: TGTGCCAGTAGTATAATGCACGGGGATTACGAGCAGTACTTC.

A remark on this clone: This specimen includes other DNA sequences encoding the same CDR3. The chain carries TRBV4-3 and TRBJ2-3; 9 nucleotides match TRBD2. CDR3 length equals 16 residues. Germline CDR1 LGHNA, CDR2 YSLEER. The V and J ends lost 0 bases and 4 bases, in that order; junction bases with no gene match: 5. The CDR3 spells CASSQDLAGGPDTQYF. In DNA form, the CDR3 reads TGCGCCAGCAGCCAAGATCTTGCGGGGGGGCCAGATACGCAGTATTTT.

The CDR3 region has the DNA TGTGCCTGGAGTAGGGACAACGGGGATCAGCCCCAGCATTTT. As protein: CAWSRDNGDQPQHF. The chain uses TRBV30 and TRBJ1-5, with D perhaps matching TRBD1 (6 bases). Trimming took off 2 bases at V and 5 bases at J, with 13 bases between the two ends. CDR3 length: 14 amino acids. The germline V gene has CDR1 GTSNPN and CDR2 SVGIG (reference sequence). Looking up the rest from reference TRBV30 and TRBJ1-5 gives the full variable domain: SQTIHQWPATLVQPVGSPLSLECTVEGTSNPNLYWYRQAAGRGLQLLFYSVGIGQISSEVPQNLSASRPQDRQFILSSKKLLLSDSGFYLCAWSRDNGDQPQHFGDGTRLSIL.

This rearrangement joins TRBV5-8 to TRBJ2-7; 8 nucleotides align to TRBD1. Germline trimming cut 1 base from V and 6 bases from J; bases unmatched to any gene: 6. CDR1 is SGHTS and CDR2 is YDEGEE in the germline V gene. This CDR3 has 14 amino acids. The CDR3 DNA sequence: TGTGCCAGCAGCTTGTCAGGACAGGGTCGCGAGCAGTACTTC. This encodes CASSLSGQGREQYF.

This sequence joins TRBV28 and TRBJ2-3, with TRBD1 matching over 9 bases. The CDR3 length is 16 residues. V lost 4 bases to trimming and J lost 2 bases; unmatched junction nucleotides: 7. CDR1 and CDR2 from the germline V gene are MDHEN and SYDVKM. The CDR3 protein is CASSSAGTGFTDTQYF. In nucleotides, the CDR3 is TGTGCCAGCAGTTCCGCCGGGACAGGGTTCACAGATACGCAGTATTTT.

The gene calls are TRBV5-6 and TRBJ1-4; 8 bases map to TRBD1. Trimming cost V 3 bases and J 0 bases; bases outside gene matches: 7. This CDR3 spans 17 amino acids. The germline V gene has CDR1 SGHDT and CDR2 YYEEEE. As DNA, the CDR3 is TGTGCCAGCAGCTCAGGACAGGGCTCATCAACTAATGAAAAACTGTTTTTT. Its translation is CASSSGQGSSTNEKLFF.

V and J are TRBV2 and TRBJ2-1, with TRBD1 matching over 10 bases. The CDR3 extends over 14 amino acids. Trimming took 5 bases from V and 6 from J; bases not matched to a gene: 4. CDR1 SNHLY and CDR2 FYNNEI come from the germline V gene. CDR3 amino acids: CASSFGTGVNEQFF. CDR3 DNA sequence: TGTGCCAGCAGTTTCGGGACAGGGGTCAATGAGCAGTTCTTC.

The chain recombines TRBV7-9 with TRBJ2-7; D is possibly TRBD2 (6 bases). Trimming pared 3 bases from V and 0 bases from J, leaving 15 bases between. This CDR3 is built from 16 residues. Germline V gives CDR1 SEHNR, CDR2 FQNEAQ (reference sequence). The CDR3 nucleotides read TGTGCCAGCAGCTTTACGGGCGGGGCGAGCTCCTACGAGCAGTACTTC. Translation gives CASSFTGGASSYEQYF.